What follows are 19 T cell receptor beta chains derived from one specimen sequenced in a study of cytomegalovirus exposure and HLA in healthy donors. Sequenced by immunoSEQ multiplex PCR; TCRdb stores in-frame clones only, minus some. The repertoire holds 170,000 or so clones, 80% to 85% seen once, with around 2.8% in the top ten. Source material: PBMCs. Every receptor here comes from a woman between 18 and 29 years old in good health and CMV-seropositive.

This chain links TRBV9 with TRBJ2-2; 11 bases align to TRBD2. The CDR3 spans 20 residues. Trimming removed 3 bases from V and 7 bases from J; junction bases left unmatched: 20. Germline CDR1 reads SGDLS; CDR2 reads YYNGEE. CDR3 sequence (DNA): TGTGCCAGCAGCGCCCCCCCCGGGACTAGCGGACTCGAGAATGGCGGGGAGCTGTTTTTT. Residues: CASSAPPGTSGLENGGELFF.

As to this clone: Different DNA sequences within this sample yield the same CDR3. The chain combines TRBV9 with TRBJ2-7; 7 bases are a match to TRBD2. Germline loops: CDR1 SGDLS, CDR2 YYNGEE. The junction had 5 bases not matched to a gene; V was cut back by 2 bases and J by 0 bases. The CDR3 is made up of 15 amino acids. CDR3 sequence reads: CASSVGGGNSYEQYF. For the CDR3, the DNA is TGTGCCAGCAGCGTCGGCGGGGGAAACTCCTACGAGCAGTACTTC.

The chain couples TRBV13 to TRBJ1-5; weak D call: TRBD1 (5 bases). This CDR3 contains 16 residues. Germline V gene lookup returns CDR1 PRHDT and CDR2 FYEKMQ (reference sequence). Trimming shortened V by 5 bases and J by 1 base, and 15 bases separated the two germline ends. This chain's CDR3 is CASSTRGDRSNQPQHF. DNA for the CDR3: TGTGCCAGCAGCACCCGAGGTGACAGAAGCAATCAGCCCCAGCATTTT.

This clone was seen ten or more times. The rearrangement joins TRBV5-6 to TRBJ1-1; D not resolved. Per germline, CDR1 SGHDT and CDR2 YYEEEE. With 1 base removed from V and 4 bases from J, the gap between germline ends came to 8 bases. The CDR3 has 13 amino acids. In DNA form, the CDR3 reads TGTGCCAGCAGCTTGAATGTGCGCACTGAAGCTTTCTTT. This sequence encodes CASSLNVRTEAFF.

The chain is built from TRBV4-1 and TRBJ2-1; TRBD2 agrees at 8 bases. Germline loops: CDR1 MGHRA, CDR2 YSYEKL. The CDR3 consists of 16 residues. V was clipped by 3 bases and J by 5 bases; unmatched bases: 9. CDR3 DNA sequence: TGCGCCAGCAGCCAGGGGCCGGGACTAGGAAACAATGAGCAGTTCTTC. Protein sequence: CASSQGPGLGNNEQFF.

There are a few counts of this clone. V usage is TRBV11-2 and J usage is TRBJ1-5; D not certain. Trimming removed 5 bases at V and 3 bases at J, with 8 bases between. The CDR3 has 13 residues. Germline-derived CDR1 and CDR2 are SGHAT and FQNNGV. The CDR3 here is CASSRYVNQPQHF. The DNA of the CDR3 is TGTGCCAGCAGCCGGTACGTCAATCAGCCCCAGCATTTT.

V is TRBV29-1 and J is TRBJ2-5; 7 bases align to TRBD2. This CDR3 contains 12 residues. Germline lookup yields CDR1 SQVTM and CDR2 ANQGSEA. The J segment lost 4 bases and the V segment lost 3 bases, leaving 2 bases of the junction unmatched. CDR3 region: CSVEWGGETQYF. The CDR3 bases are TGCAGCGTTGAGTGGGGGGGAGAGACCCAGTACTTC. The complete variable domain, with remaining parts taken from reference TRBV29-1 and TRBJ2-5, reads SAVISQKPSRDICQRGTSLTIQCQVDSQVTMMFWYRQQPGQSLTLIATANQGSEATYESGFVIDKFPISRPNLTFSTLTVSNMSPEDSSIYLCSVEWGGETQYFGPGTRLLVL.

V is TRBV5-6 and J is TRBJ1-1; 7 bases are shared with TRBD1. V lost 4 bases, J lost 1 base, and 1 base stayed unmatched. CDR1 and CDR2 (germline): SGHDT, YYEEEE. The CDR3 sequence is 13 residues long. The CDR3 loop is CASSGTANTEAFF. CDR3 DNA: TGTGCCAGCAGCGGGACAGCGAACACTGAAGCTTTCTTT.

This CDR3 reads CASSVVVRNRDGSNQPQHF. The CDR3, as DNA: TGTGCCAGCAGCGTAGTAGTGAGAAACAGGGATGGGAGCAATCAGCCCCAGCATTTT. The chain couples TRBV9 to TRBJ1-5; tentatively, D is TRBD1 (6 bases). The CDR3 runs to 19 residues. Per the germline V gene, CDR1 is SGDLS and CDR2 is YYNGEE. V dropped 0 bases and J dropped 1 base, with 20 bases sitting between them.

V usage is TRBV11-3 and J usage is TRBJ1-2; 7 bases align to TRBD1. CDR1 and CDR2 (germline): SGHNT, YENEEA. The CDR3 contains 15 residues. The V segment lost 5 bases and the J segment 0 bases; nucleotides outside the gene matches: 6. CDR3 sequence: CASSTRDSPNYGYTF. In nucleotides, the CDR3 is TGTGCCAGCAGCACCCGGGACAGCCCTAACTATGGCTACACCTTC.

In DNA, the CDR3 is TGTGCCACCCGGTCGAACACTGAAGCTTTCTTT. Its protein is CATRSNTEAFF. The genes are TRBV27 and TRBJ1-1; D gene ambiguous. CDR1 MNHEY and CDR2 SMNVEV come from the germline V gene (reference sequence). There are 11 residues in the CDR3. V lost 10 bases, J lost 1 base, and 7 bases lay in between.

This clone was found once. The chain couples TRBV7-3 to TRBJ1-1, with TRBD1 matching 9 bases. The J segment lost 2 bases and the V segment lost 2 bases, leaving 9 bases of the junction unmatched. In germline, CDR1 is SGHTA, CDR2 FQGTGA. The CDR3 extends over 17 amino acids. This CDR3 is CASSLVGQGVGNTEAFF. In nucleotides, the CDR3 is TGTGCCAGCAGCTTAGTGGGACAGGGTGTCGGAAACACTGAAGCTTTCTTT.

The J gene is TRBJ2-2, the V gene TRBV15; TRBD2 matches at 7 bases. The V segment lost 7 bases and the J segment 6 bases; nucleotides outside the gene matches: 11. Germline lookup yields CDR1 LNHNV and CDR2 YYDKDF (reference sequence). This CDR3 region has 15 residues. The CDR3: CATIPSVLAAGELFF. CDR3 bases: TGTGCCACCATCCCATCTGTCCTAGCGGCCGGGGAGCTGTTTTTT.

This chain joins TRBV5-6 and TRBJ2-7; weak D call: TRBD2 (5 bases). Germline-derived CDR1 and CDR2 are SGHDT and YYEEEE. Trimming stripped 2 bases from V and 5 bases from J, with 14 bases between. The CDR3 spans 14 residues. The CDR3 nucleotides are TGTGCCAGCAGCTTACCTGGACGGGGAAACGAGCAGTACTTC. Translated: CASSLPGRGNEQYF.

The chain combines TRBV21-1 with TRBJ1-6; TRBD1 was called by the table and not checked on the DNA. TRBV21-1 is annotated as a pseudogene. This CDR3 has 17 residues. CDR3 amino acids: CASSKSRGLLYNSPLHF. CDR3 bases: TGTGCCAGCAGCAAATCCAGGGGCTTGTTGTATAATTCACCCCTCCACTTT.

This chain joins TRBV7-2 and TRBJ2-2; D is possibly TRBD1 (5 bases). V was trimmed by 4 bases and J by 6 bases, leaving 9 bases between them. This CDR3 is built from 13 residues. CDR1 and CDR2 (germline): SGHTA, FQGNSA. CDR3 residues: CASSSRVSGELFF. DNA of the CDR3: TGTGCCAGCAGCTCCAGGGTTTCCGGGGAGCTGTTTTTT.

The chain couples TRBV18 to TRBJ2-5; D perhaps matches TRBD2 (5 bases). The germline gives CDR1 KGHSH, CDR2 LQKENI. The V and J ends lost 0 bases and 2 bases respectively, with 10 bases between them. The CDR3 has 15 residues. CDR3 DNA: TGTGCCAGCTCACCACCCGGACTCTATCAAGAGACCCAGTACTTC. This codes for CASSPPGLYQETQYF.

The chain carries TRBV27 and TRBJ2-3, with 10 bases fitting TRBD2. CDR3 size: 20 residues. With V trimmed by 8 bases and J by 0 bases, 20 bases remained unmatched. CDR1 MNHEY and CDR2 SMNVEV come from the germline V gene (reference sequence). In DNA, the CDR3 is TGTGCCAGCTTCCTGAAGCCCGGGGTAGCGGGGGGCCCAAGCACAGATACGCAGTATTTT. Amino acids: CASFLKPGVAGGPSTDTQYF.

V usage is TRBV9 and J usage is TRBJ2-2, with D perhaps matching TRBD1 (6 bases). CDR3 length equals 16 residues. With 2 bases removed from V and 5 bases from J, the gap between germline ends came to 16 bases. Germline CDR1 reads SGDLS; CDR2 reads YYNGEE. The CDR3 nucleotides read TGTGCCAGCAGCGTCGGGCCACTACAGGGTACCGGGGAGCTGTTTTTT. Its translation is CASSVGPLQGTGELFF.